The rows below give T cell receptor beta chains drawn from one sample of a study of T cell responses to AZD1222 COVID-19 vaccine. The protocol was immunoSEQ multiplex PCR, while the TCRdb copy is restricted to in-frame clones and leaves out a portion. The table includes over 110,000 clones, 85% to 95% detected once. The sample in question was peripheral blood, obtained 28 days after the second AZD1222 dose. The receptors originated from an adult who received the AZD1222 COVID-19 vaccine. CDR3s include the opening cysteine and the closing phenylalanine or tryptophan. D genes are given only for firm matches. Expanded clones get a size class; other rows say once, few or many, or leave the size out.

v_gene,d_gene,j_gene,abundance,CDR3aa,CDR3nt
TRBV28,.,TRBJ2-4,.,CASSPGLAKNIQYF,TGTGCCAGCAGCCCGGGGCTAGCCAAAAACATTCAGTACTTC
TRBV5-1,.,TRBJ2-1,.,CASSEYMTGISYNEQFF,TGCGCCAGCAGCGAATATATGACAGGAATCTCCTACAATGAGCAGTTCTTC
TRBV30,.,TRBJ1-6,.,CAWGARTGLWSPLHF,TGTGCCTGGGGCGCGAGGACGGGACTCTGGTCACCCCTCCACTTT
TRBV6-5,TRBD2,TRBJ2-7,.,CASSYSEGTITYEQYF,TGTGCCAGCAGTTACTCGGAGGGGACTATTACCTACGAGCAGTACTTC
TRBV6-2/TRBV6-3,.,TRBJ2-1,.,CASSYEAHNEQFF,TGTGCCAGCAGTTACGAGGCGCATAATGAGCAGTTCTTC
TRBV18,.,TRBJ2-3,.,CASSPQDTQYF,TGTGCCAGCTCACCACAAGATACGCAGTATTTT
TRBV5-4,TRBD2,TRBJ2-7,.,CASSLGRERSEQYF,TGTGCCAGCAGCTTGGGGCGGGAGCGGAGCGAGCAGTACTTC
TRBV9,.,TRBJ1-1,.,CASSVISSDPEAFF,TGTGCCAGCAGCGTCATAAGCTCTGATCCTGAAGCTTTCTTT
TRBV6-6,TRBD2,TRBJ2-2,.,CASSKTSGYTGELFF,TGTGCCAGCAGTAAGACTAGCGGTTACACCGGGGAGCTGTTTTTT
TRBV7-8,TRBD1,TRBJ1-1,once,CASSSATGVITEAFF,TGTGCCAGCAGCTCAGCTACAGGGGTGATCACTGAAGCTTTCTTT
TRBV7-2,.,TRBJ1-1,.,CASSSVGVNTEAFF,TGTGCCAGCAGCTCTGTAGGAGTGAACACTGAAGCTTTCTTT
TRBV7-9,TRBD1,TRBJ2-1,few,CASSWDRGRGNEQFF,TGTGCCAGCAGCTGGGACAGGGGGCGAGGAAATGAGCAGTTCTTC
TRBV19,TRBD1,TRBJ1-2,.,CASSRTGGDYGYTF,TGTGCCAGTAGCCGGACAGGGGGCGACTATGGCTACACCTTC
TRBV7-8,TRBD2,TRBJ2-4,.,CASSPILVAGVAKNIQYF,TGTGCCAGCAGCCCGATCTTGGTAGCGGGAGTGGCCAAAAACATTCAGTACTTC
TRBV6-1,TRBD1,TRBJ2-3,.,CASSEGQGADTQYF,TGTGCCAGCAGTGAGGGACAGGGGGCAGATACGCAGTATTTT
TRBV12-3/TRBV12-4,.,TRBJ1-2,.,CASSPGVHGYTF,TGTGCCAGCAGCCCCGGAGTCCATGGCTACACCTTC
TRBV4-2,.,TRBJ1-2,.,CASSQAWGGQDYGYTF,TGTGCCAGCAGCCAAGCCTGGGGGGGGCAAGACTATGGCTACACCTTC
TRBV5-4,.,TRBJ2-5,.,CASSLAGATTETQYF,TGTGCCAGCAGCTTGGCCGGGGCGACCACAGAGACCCAGTACTTC
TRBV5-1,.,TRBJ2-1,.,CASSLRLGERQFF,TGCGCCAGCAGCCTCCGTTTGGGGGAACGGCAGTTCTTC
TRBV7-2,TRBD1,TRBJ1-5,.,CASSLQTGAQPQHF,TGTGCCAGCAGCTTACAGACAGGGGCTCAGCCCCAGCATTTT
TRBV27,TRBD1,TRBJ2-5,.,CASRSETGGKETQYF,TGTGCCAGCCGATCAGAGACAGGGGGGAAAGAGACCCAGTACTTC
TRBV4-1,TRBD2,TRBJ2-5,once,CASSQGGTSGKETQYF,TGCGCCAGCAGCCAAGGTGGGACTAGCGGGAAGGAGACCCAGTACTTC
TRBV9,.,TRBJ1-1,.,CASSELGDTEAFF,TGTGCCAGCAGCGAGTTAGGGGACACTGAAGCTTTCTTT
TRBV7-9,.,TRBJ2-3,.,CASSLAGRGSSDTQYF,TGTGCCAGCAGCTTAGCGGGCAGGGGAAGTTCAGATACGCAGTATTTT
TRBV27,TRBD1,TRBJ1-1,.,CASRSSGTGGPFF,TGTGCCAGCAGATCTTCCGGGACAGGGGGCCCTTTCTTT
TRBV7-9,.,TRBJ1-4,.,CASSLVAGVNEKLFF,TGTGCCAGCAGTCTTGTCGCTGGGGTAAATGAAAAACTGTTTTTT
TRBV4-3,.,TRBJ1-2,.,CASSQDSRGGAYGYTF,TGCGCCAGCAGCCAAGATTCTCGGGGTGGCGCTTATGGCTACACCTTC
TRBV11-2,.,TRBJ1-1,.,CASTPHQGTEAFF,TGTGCCAGCACCCCCCATCAAGGCACTGAAGCTTTCTTT
TRBV4-1,.,TRBJ1-2,.,CASSHPDSSYGYTF,TGCGCCAGCAGCCACCCGGACAGTAGCTATGGCTACACCTTC
TRBV6-2/TRBV6-3,TRBD2,TRBJ2-1,.,CASSLLAGGQRVNEQFF,TGTGCCAGCAGTTTACTAGCGGGAGGGCAGAGGGTCAATGAGCAGTTCTTC
TRBV28,.,TRBJ1-2,.,CASSPGRYGYTF,TGTGCCAGCAGTCCAGGGAGATATGGCTACACCTTC
TRBV19,.,TRBJ2-4,few,CASSPFSPVAKNIQYF,TGTGCCAGTAGTCCCTTTTCCCCCGTAGCCAAAAACATTCAGTACTTC
TRBV6-2/TRBV6-3,.,TRBJ1-1,.,CASSWGSSYTEAFF,TGTGCCAGCAGTTGGGGCAGTTCTTACACTGAAGCTTTCTTT
TRBV7-3,TRBD1,TRBJ2-3,.,CASSFSTGGEGYETDTQYF,TGTGCCAGCAGCTTCTCTACAGGGGGCGAGGGGTACGAGACAGATACGCAGTATTTT
TRBV6-5,TRBD1,TRBJ1-2,.,CASSGGKGGYTF,TGTGCCAGCTCAGGGGGAAAGGGTGGCTACACCTTC
TRBV9,.,TRBJ1-6,.,CASSPGRVNSPLHF,TGTGCCAGCAGCCCGGGTCGCGTTAATTCACCCCTCCACTTT
TRBV28,TRBD1,TRBJ1-3,.,CASSPTGGAGNTIYF,TGTGCCAGCAGTCCGACAGGGGGCGCCGGAAACACCATATATTTT
TRBV7-2,.,TRBJ2-6,.,CASSYSLSGANVLTF,TGTGCCAGCAGCTACAGCCTCTCTGGGGCCAACGTCCTGACTTTC
TRBV5-4,.,TRBJ1-1,.,CASSLSRGPNTEAFF,TGTGCCAGCAGCTTAAGCCGGGGTCCAAACACTGAAGCTTTCTTT
TRBV20-1,.,TRBJ1-2,.,CSARDRNGYTF,TGCAGTGCTAGAGACAGAAACGGCTACACCTTC
TRBV30,.,TRBJ1-2,.,CAWSQVGHYGYTF,TGTGCCTGGAGTCAGGTGGGCCACTATGGCTACACCTTC
TRBV5-4,.,TRBJ2-7,.,CASSLQGIGLYEQYF,TGTGCCAGCAGCCTACAGGGAATCGGCCTCTACGAGCAGTACTTC
TRBV25-1,.,TRBJ2-7,.,CASSEGYEQYF,TGTGCCAGCAGTGAGGGGTACGAGCAGTACTTC
TRBV12-3/TRBV12-4,.,TRBJ1-1,once,CASSSGRVGEAFF,TGTGCCAGCAGTTCGGGCAGGGTAGGCGAAGCTTTCTTT
TRBV10-3,.,TRBJ1-2,once,CAISGPHF,TGTGCCATCAGTGGACCCCACTTC
TRBV18,.,TRBJ2-3,.,CASSLQGFGTDTQYF,TGTGCCAGCTCATTGCAGGGTTTTGGCACAGATACGCAGTATTTT
TRBV5-1,.,TRBJ1-2,.,CASSLEGIRSNYGYTF,TGCGCCAGCAGCTTGGAGGGTATCAGATCTAACTATGGCTACACCTTC
TRBV5-4,.,TRBJ2-7,.,CASSLLGFEQYF,TGTGCCAGCAGCTTACTAGGCTTTGAGCAGTACTTC
TRBV6-5,.,TRBJ1-1,.,CASRRGNTEAFF,TGTGCCAGCAGACGCGGAAACACTGAAGCTTTCTTT
TRBV3-1/TRBV3-2,.,TRBJ1-3,once,CASSPAGNTIYF,TGTGCCAGCAGCCCTGCGGGAAACACCATATATTTT
TRBV5-1,TRBD2,TRBJ2-1,once,CASSLDEGGPTKEQFF,TGCGCCAGCAGCTTGGACGAGGGAGGGCCTACTAAGGAGCAGTTCTTC
TRBV19,.,TRBJ1-5,.,CASSIGGGYNQPQHF,TGTGCCAGTAGTATAGGGGGAGGTTACAATCAGCCCCAGCATTTT
TRBV19,.,TRBJ2-5,.,CASSGLGRRETQYF,TGTGCCAGTAGCGGACTGGGCAGAAGGGAGACCCAGTACTTC
TRBV5-1,.,TRBJ1-3,.,CASSLALAGNTIYF,TGCGCCAGCAGCTTGGCCTTGGCTGGAAACACCATATATTTT
TRBV19,TRBD1,TRBJ1-1,.,CASSIEHRGDTEAFF,TGTGCCAGTAGTATAGAGCACAGGGGTGACACTGAAGCTTTCTTT
TRBV11-2,TRBD2,TRBJ2-2,.,CASSFSGGSTGELFF,TGTGCCAGCAGCTTCTCGGGGGGGTCGACCGGGGAGCTGTTTTTT
TRBV28,TRBD1,TRBJ2-7,.,CASSDFSPGQGMWEQYF,TGTGCCAGCAGCGATTTTTCTCCGGGACAGGGGATGTGGGAGCAGTACTTC
TRBV5-8,.,TRBJ2-3,.,CASSSLFGTTDTQYF,TGTGCCAGCAGCTCACTGTTTGGGACCACAGATACGCAGTATTTT
TRBV10-2,TRBD2,TRBJ2-7,.,CASSASGHSYEQYF,TGCGCCAGCAGTGCTAGCGGGCACTCCTACGAGCAGTACTTC